This passage covers 18 T cell receptor beta chains from one sample sequenced in a study of PD-1 blockade in classical Hodgkin lymphoma. Measured with immunoSEQ multiplex PCR; TCRdb has only the in-frame clones, and not every one. Here the sample spans about 22,000 clones, about 91% being singletons. The time point is: newly diagnosed, previously untreated cHL patient sample. Thawed PBMCs underwent magnetic negative selection to yield purified CD4+ T cells. Source material: CD4+ T cells from blood. These receptors came from a human donor with classical Hodgkin lymphoma.

This clone was observed once. CDR3 amino acids: CASSFGLSYTF. As DNA, the CDR3 is TGTGCCAGCAGCTTCGGGCTAAGCTACACCTTC. The chain uses TRBV5-6 and TRBJ1-2; D remains unclear. The CDR3 contains 11 residues. The V end was cut by 2 bases, the J end by 9 bases, with 8 bases between. The germline V gene has CDR1 SGHDT and CDR2 YYEEEE.

This clone has a single count. V usage is TRBV4-3 and J usage is TRBJ2-3; TRBD1 matches at 7 bases. Unmatched junction bases numbered 3, after V lost 0 bases and J lost 3 bases. The germline V gene encodes CDR1 LGHNA and CDR2 YSLEER. The CDR3 is made up of 15 amino acids. The CDR3 reads CASSQDTRGTDTQYF. CDR3 bases: TGCGCCAGCAGCCAAGATACCAGGGGGACAGATACGCAGTATTTT.

The chain uses TRBV19 and TRBJ1-1; 7 positions agree with TRBD1. The CDR3 is 14 residues long. Trimming cost V 9 bases and J 3 bases; bases outside gene matches: 10. The germline V gene has CDR1 LNHDA and CDR2 SQIVND (reference sequence). CDR3 bases: TGTGCCAGCTTCGCCGACAGGGTCCACACTGAAGCTTTCTTT. Residues: CASFADRVHTEAFF.

This chain joins TRBV18 and TRBJ1-1; the D gene is possibly TRBD1 (5 bases). V lost 2 bases and J lost 2, with 9 bases in between. This CDR3 is built from 14 residues. CDR1 is KGHSH, CDR2 LQKENI, per germline. The CDR3 loop is CASSPGGGNTEAFF. Written as DNA, the CDR3 is TGTGCCAGCTCACCAGGGGGAGGAAACACTGAAGCTTTCTTT.

The chain carries TRBV7-9 and TRBJ2-7; D is perhaps TRBD1 (5 bases). This CDR3 is 16 amino acids long. V was shortened by 5 bases and J by 7 bases, with 24 bases between the two germline ends. Germline lookup yields CDR1 SEHNR and CDR2 FQNEAQ (reference sequence). The CDR3 DNA is TGTGCCAGCAGCAACCAAAGGGGCTTGGGGCGTGATGAGCAGTACTTC. The encoded protein is CASSNQRGLGRDEQYF.

The chain couples TRBV4-3 to TRBJ2-1, with TRBD2 matching 14 bases. Germline V CDR1 and CDR2: LGHNA, YSLEER. V lost 0 bases, J lost 8 bases, and 15 bases stayed unmatched. The CDR3 spans 20 residues. The CDR3 coding sequence is TGCGCCAGCAGCCAAGATCCGTCCGGGACTAGCGGGAGCCTTCGGGATGAGCAGTTCTTC. The encoded protein is CASSQDPSGTSGSLRDEQFF.

V is TRBV5-1 and J is TRBJ2-2, with 9 nucleotides matching TRBD2. After removal of 4 bases from V and 7 bases from J, the junction contained 2 bases not matched to a gene. Per germline, CDR1 SGHRS and CDR2 YFSETQ. This CDR3 region has 13 residues. CDR3 nucleotide sequence: TGCGCCAGCAGCCGAGCGGGGGGCGGGGAGCTGTTTTTT. Its protein is CASSRAGGGELFF. Combining the CDR3 with reference TRBV5-1 and TRBJ2-2 gives the whole variable domain KAGVTQTPRYLIKTRGQQVTLSCSPISGHRSVSWYQQTPGQGLQFLFEYFSETQRNKGNFPGRFSGRQFSNSRSEMNVSTLELGDSALYLCASSRAGGGELFFGEGSRLTVL.

V gene TRBV6-5 combines with J gene TRBJ1-2; 10 nucleotides align to TRBD1. Germline-derived CDR1 and CDR2 are MNHEY and SVGAGI. The CDR3 loop spans 16 amino acids. The J segment lost 3 bases and the V segment lost 0 bases, leaving 4 bases of the junction unmatched. Here the CDR3 reads CASSYSKGQGYYGYTF. The DNA of the CDR3 is TGTGCCAGCAGTTACTCGAAGGGACAGGGGTACTATGGCTACACCTTC.

The chain carries TRBV6-6 and TRBJ1-2; TRBD1 matches at 8 bases. This CDR3 has 12 residues. Germline V gene lookup returns CDR1 MNHNY and CDR2 SVGAGI (reference sequence). Trimming took 6 bases from V and 7 from J; bases not matched to a gene: 4. CDR3 loop: CASRRGQGGYTF. CDR3 coding DNA: TGTGCCAGCAGACGCGGACAGGGTGGCTACACCTTC.

V is TRBV29-1 and J is TRBJ1-1; 8 bases fit TRBD1. Germline assignment: CDR1 SQVTM and CDR2 ANQGSEA. J lost 1 base, V lost 6 bases, and 4 bases had no gene match. This CDR3 is built from 13 residues. CDR3 sequence: CSVNGQGNTEAFF. In nucleotides, the CDR3 is TGCAGCGTCAACGGACAGGGGAACACTGAAGCTTTCTTT.

The rearrangement links TRBV19 to TRBJ1-5; the D is unclear. The CDR3 sequence is 15 residues long. Germline V gives CDR1 LNHDA, CDR2 SQIVND (reference sequence). The V end was cut by 2 bases, the J end by 4 bases, with 12 bases between. In nucleotides, the CDR3 is TGTGCCAGTAGTATAAGGCAGGTTGGGAATCAGCCCCAGCATTTT. Amino acid sequence: CASSIRQVGNQPQHF.

The CDR3 sequence is CASSQEQGPYEQYF. For the CDR3, the DNA is TGCGCCAGCAGCCAGGAACAGGGGCCCTACGAGCAGTACTTC. This chain uses TRBV4-1 with TRBJ2-7, with 7 bases aligning to TRBD1. V was clipped by 3 bases and J by 2 bases; unmatched bases: 4. The CDR3 has 14 amino acids. Per the germline V gene, CDR1 is MGHRA and CDR2 is YSYEKL.

This clone was observed once. V is TRBV30 and J is TRBJ2-7, with D unresolved. The germline CDR1 and CDR2 sequences are GTSNPN and SVGIG (reference sequence). V lost 1 base to trimming and J lost 3 bases, with 4 bases between them. The CDR3 is 11 residues long. This CDR3 is CAWSDNYEQYF. DNA for the CDR3: TGTGCCTGGAGTGACAACTACGAGCAGTACTTC.

This clone was observed once. The chain links TRBV7-8 to TRBJ2-7; D remains unclear. Germline V gene lookup returns CDR1 SGHVS and CDR2 FQNEAQ. With 1 base removed from V and 7 bases from J, the gap between germline ends came to 8 bases. The CDR3 loop spans 12 amino acids. The CDR3, as DNA: TGTGCCAGCAGCTTAGGGCCTCCGGAGCAGTACTTC. This encodes CASSLGPPEQYF.

The chain has TRBV12-5 and TRBJ1-1, with TRBD1 matching 8 bases. The CDR3 loop spans 16 amino acids. The ends lost 2 bases at V and 0 bases at J; junction bases unmatched: 5. Germline lookup yields CDR1 LGHNT and CDR2 FRNRAP. The CDR3 nucleotides read TGTGCTAGTGGTTTGCGGGCAGGGGGCATGAACACTGAAGCTTTCTTT. Encoded protein: CASGLRAGGMNTEAFF.

In nucleotides, the CDR3 is TGTGCCAGCAGCACGACAGGGCGAGAGACCCAGTACTTC. This encodes CASSTTGRETQYF. The V call is TRBV7-9, the J call TRBJ2-5; 7 positions agree with TRBD1. Germline V gene lookup returns CDR1 SEHNR and CDR2 FQNEAQ (reference sequence). The CDR3 length is 13 residues. J was trimmed by 4 bases and V by 5 bases; bases with no gene match: 4.

The rearrangement joins TRBV4-3 to TRBJ2-3; 7 bases fit TRBD1. V was pared by 2 bases and J by 4 bases, with 12 bases of the junction left unmatched. The CDR3 length is 17 residues. Per germline, CDR1 LGHNA and CDR2 YSLEER. CDR3 residues: CASSQHPRDSVPDTQYF. DNA of the CDR3: TGCGCCAGCAGCCAACACCCCCGGGACAGTGTTCCAGATACGCAGTATTTT.

V and J are TRBV27 and TRBJ2-7; D is uncertain. Germline V gene lookup returns CDR1 MNHEY and CDR2 SMNVEV (reference sequence). The CDR3 sequence is 14 residues long. V lost 2 bases to trimming and J lost 2 bases, with 10 bases between them. CDR3 residues: CASSLSVTPYEQYF. The CDR3 nucleotides read TGTGCCAGCAGTTTAAGCGTCACTCCCTACGAGCAGTACTTC.